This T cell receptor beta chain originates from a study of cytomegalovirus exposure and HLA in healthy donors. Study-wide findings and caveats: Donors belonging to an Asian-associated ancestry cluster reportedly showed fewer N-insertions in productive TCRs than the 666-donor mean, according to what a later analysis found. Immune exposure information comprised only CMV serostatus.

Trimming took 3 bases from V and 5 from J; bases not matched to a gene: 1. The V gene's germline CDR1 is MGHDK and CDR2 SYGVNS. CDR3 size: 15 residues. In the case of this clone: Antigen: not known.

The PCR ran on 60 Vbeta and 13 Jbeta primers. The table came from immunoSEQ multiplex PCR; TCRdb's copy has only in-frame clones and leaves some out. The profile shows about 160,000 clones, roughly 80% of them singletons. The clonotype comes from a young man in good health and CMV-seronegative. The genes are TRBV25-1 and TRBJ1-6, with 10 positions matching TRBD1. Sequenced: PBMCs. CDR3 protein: CASSEGQGNNSPLHF. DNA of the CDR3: TGTGCCAGCAGTGAGGGACAGGGGAATAATTCACCCCTCCACTTT.